This T cell receptor beta chain appears in the sequencing data of a study of T cell responses to AZD1222 COVID-19 vaccine. The CDR3 totals 18 residues. With V trimmed by 2 bases and J by 4 bases, 12 bases remained unmatched. Per the germline V gene, CDR1 is SGDLS and CDR2 is YYNGEE. TCRdb's copy holds only in-frame clones and misses some; the assay was immunoSEQ multiplex PCR. The sample carries about 82,000 clones, approximately 90% recorded once. The source material was peripheral blood, sampled on day 0 of AZD1222 vaccination. The rearrangement joins TRBV9 to TRBJ1-2, with 12 bases matching TRBD1. The clonotype comes from an adult in good health. This CDR3 reads CASSVGQGAEGATYGYTF. Written as DNA, the CDR3 is TGTGCCAGCAGCGTGGGACAGGGGGCTGAAGGGGCCACCTATGGCTACACCTTC.